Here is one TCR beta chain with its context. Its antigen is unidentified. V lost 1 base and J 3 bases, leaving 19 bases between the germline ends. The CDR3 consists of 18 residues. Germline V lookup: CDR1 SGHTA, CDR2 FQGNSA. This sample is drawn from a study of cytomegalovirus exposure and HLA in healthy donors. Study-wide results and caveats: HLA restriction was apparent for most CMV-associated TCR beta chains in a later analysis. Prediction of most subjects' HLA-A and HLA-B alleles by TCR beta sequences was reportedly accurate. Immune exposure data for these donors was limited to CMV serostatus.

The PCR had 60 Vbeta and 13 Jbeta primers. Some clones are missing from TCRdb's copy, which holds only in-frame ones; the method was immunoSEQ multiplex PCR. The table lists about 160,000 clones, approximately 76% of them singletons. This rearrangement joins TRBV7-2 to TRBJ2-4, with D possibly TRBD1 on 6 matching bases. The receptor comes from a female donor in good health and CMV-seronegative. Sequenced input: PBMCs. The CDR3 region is CASSLGTDLNRGKNIQYF. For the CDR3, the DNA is TGTGCCAGCAGCTTAGGGACAGATCTCAACCGAGGCAAAAACATTCAGTACTTC.